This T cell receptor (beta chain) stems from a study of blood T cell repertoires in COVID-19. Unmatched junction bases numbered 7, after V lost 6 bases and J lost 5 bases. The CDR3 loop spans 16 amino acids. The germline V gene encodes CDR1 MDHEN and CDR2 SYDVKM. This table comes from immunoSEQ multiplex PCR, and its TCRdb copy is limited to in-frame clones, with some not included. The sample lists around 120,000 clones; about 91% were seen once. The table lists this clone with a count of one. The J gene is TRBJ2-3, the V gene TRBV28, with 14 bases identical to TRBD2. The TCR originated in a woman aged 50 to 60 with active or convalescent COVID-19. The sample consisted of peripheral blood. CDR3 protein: CASSPAGTSGRDTQYF. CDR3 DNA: TGTGCCAGCAGCCCTGCCGGGACTAGCGGGAGAGATACGCAGTATTTT.